This TCR beta chain was obtained from a study of cytomegalovirus exposure and HLA in healthy donors (dated by TCRdb to between 2016 and 2019). Background on the whole study: According to an earlier analysis of a few hundred of the donors, some 170 million T cells yielded roughly 100 million unique TCR beta sequences and around 300 Gb of sequence data. Among about 370 genotyped donors of the cohort, an average of about 240,000 unique TCR beta nucleotide sequences was sequenced per donor, of which roughly 18% were non-productive. To predict cytomegalovirus infection status, the study brought together high-throughput TCR immunosequencing, statistical association of individual TCRs with disease status, and machine learning. Every repertoire in the discovery cohort had been generated on one and the same sequencing platform. Rather than using new phenotypic data, the later analysis identified candidate immune exposures from TCR beta sequences and from how often those sequences occurred across donors. Roughly 300 gigabases of sequencing data and tens of millions of unique TCR sequences made up an early release that covered around 640 HLA-typed donors. Donor age, sex, ethnicity and CMV serostatus were compiled alongside the repertoire data. Four or five DR-DQ haplotypes were handled as single units for association and clustering because linkage in the cohort was strong. A later analysis re-examined previously published TCR beta repertoires from about 670 donors and added high-resolution HLA genotyping to investigate patterns of TCR occurrence. The study aimed to test whether cataloging public T cell receptors could reveal signatures of past pathogen exposure. A later genetic analysis used genome-wide SNP genotypes for about three fifths of the roughly 700 donors, treating that subset as a discovery cohort. The number of typed donors differed by locus: about 620-630 for A, B, C, DRB1 and DQB1; 522 for DQA1; 600 to 610 for DPA1; and about 450 for DPB1. Besides the first cohort of some 670 subjects, a separate validation cohort made up of 120 different subjects was used. The T cell repertoires of 550 to 850 subjects were profiled by immunosequencing and related to cytomegalovirus serostatus. HLA typing covered class I and class II loci at four-digit resolution. Among the approximately 400 genotyped donors, 75% to 90% belonged to the genetic ancestry cluster associated with self-reported Caucasian donors. To decide whether each TCR beta V gene segment behaved as functional or pseudogenic, an earlier analysis of nearly 600 of the donors relied on high-throughput TCR beta sequencing. What the authors observed across the whole study: Only TCR beta chains were sequenced in this cohort, and the absence of alpha or paired-chain data limited detectable features. Because some donors lacked HLA typing at each locus, the association tests relied only on the typed subset. Correlated functional status among segregating V segments might reflect linkage disequilibrium, but an unknown experimental factor could not be ruled out. Roughly uniform sequencing depth across donors was assumed in presence/absence analyses, although this assumption may not hold. A later genetic analysis associated a missense DCLRE1C variant with V-gene and J-gene trimming of TCR beta chains, and an independent cohort replicated the association. Across donors, most TCR sequences were observed very rarely, whereas some public TCRs were present in many individuals. According to a later genetic analysis, donors in an Asian-associated ancestry cluster had fewer N-insertions in productive TCRs than the roughly 670-donor mean. In vitro tests confirmed that a few of the cytomegalovirus-associated TCR beta chains recognize cytomegalovirus antigens. The authors suggested that the approach could potentially be extended to other disease states and immunological phenotypes. CMV serostatus was the only immune exposure information available for the cohort. A group of highly shared sequence variants was considered likely to be a technical artifact of the sequencing pipeline. A later analysis found that HLA-associated TCR beta chains were more clonally expanded and had lower generation probabilities than equally common non-associated chains. The earlier analysis of some 560 of the donors excluded 15 to 20 rarely observed V segments, including chromosome 9 orphons, because counts were too low. When HLA alleles, especially DR and DQ, strongly co-occurred, TCR associations were difficult to assign to individual alleles. In a later analysis, over 15,000 TCR beta sequences were associated with specific HLA alleles at a false discovery rate of 0.05. In both the original and validation cohorts, the classifier was reported to diagnose cytomegalovirus status with high specificity and sensitivity. Some IMGT-functional V segments, including TRBV6-2 and TRBV6-3, could not be told apart with the 87-base-pair reads, so those segments were excluded. A further reported finding was that TCR beta sequences accurately predicted the HLA-A and HLA-B alleles for most subjects in the first cohort. A later analysis found that most CMV-associated TCR beta chains appeared HLA-restricted, with HLA associations seemingly driven largely by CMV exposure. The study gave a list of 150 to 200 TCR beta chains associated with cytomegalovirus. A later analysis reported that several top co-occurrence clusters appeared linked to parvovirus B19, influenza, CMV and Epstein-Barr virus. In an earlier analysis of fewer than 700 of the donors, most TCR beta V segments appeared in productive rearrangements about 90% or about 30% of the time, broadly matching IMGT annotations. A later analysis found that TCR association rates varied across HLA loci, with DRB1 alleles showing the most associated TCRs and HLA-C alleles the fewest.

Libraries were constructed by the immunoSEQ multiplex PCR assay. The multiplex PCR relied on a mix of 60 forward primers for TCR Vbeta segments and 13 reverse primers for TCR Jbeta segments. The CDR3 region of rearranged TCR beta genes was amplified from genomic DNA with a multiplex PCR assay. The Illumina HiSeq System was used to sequence the amplified TCR beta libraries as 87-base-pair reads. The authors' pipeline ran thus. In a later analysis, tens of millions of unique TCR beta chains were counted across the 500 to 850 repertoires, and approximately 9.9 million of these chains were shared by at least two donors. To remove PCR and sequencing errors, raw reads were error-corrected and collapsed into unique sequences using a nearest-neighbor algorithm that merged closely related sequences. V, D and J gene segments were assigned by aligning CDR3 sequences to IMGT reference sequences. For a sequence to be retained, at least a six-nucleotide match to both a V gene segment and a J gene segment was required. Rearrangements were classified as productive when the CDR3 lacked stop codons and remained in frame with V and J, and all other rearrangements were classified as non-productive. CDR3 was defined according to IMGT convention as the region running from the second conserved V-encoded cysteine to the conserved J-encoded phenylalanine. Sequences without an unambiguous match to a single V gene segment were excluded from the earlier analysis of several hundred of the donors. In an earlier analysis of 587 of the donors, V segments were called functional above 56.7% productive rearrangements and were called segregating when the between-donor standard deviation exceeded 5%. To diagnose cytomegalovirus status from the catalog of TCR beta chain sequences, a statistical classification framework was built. V and J gene assignment, in a later analysis, came from comparing TCR nucleotide sequences with IMGT/GENE-DB human TR gene sequences. The TCRdist pipeline was used in a later analysis to assign CDR3 sequences and most-parsimonious VDJ recombination scenarios. In a later analysis, every TCR beta chain was defined by the combination of its CDR3 amino acid sequence and its V-gene family, and reads without a unique V-gene family were dropped. To address suspected cross-contamination and a sequencing artifact, a later analysis removed approximately 600 highly shared, low-generation-probability nucleotide sequences. A later analysis calculated a clonal expansion index for each public chain from normalized within-repertoire ranks of inferred template counts. Generation probabilities in a later analysis came from a VDJ recombination model fitted to out-of-frame rearrangements, and those results were checked against IGoR. In a later analysis, TCR-TCR, TCR-HLA and TCR-CMV co-occurrence was scored with hypergeometric tests, and a repertoire-size bias correction was applied to TCR pairs. A later analysis estimated false discovery rates by permuting HLA or CMV assignments 20 times. In a later analysis, co-occurring TCRs were grouped using DBSCAN, and TCRdist sequence similarity was added for clustering within HLA-allele-positive subsets. Co-occurrence clustering excluded repertoires with fewer than 30,000 or more than 120,000 public chains, plus five with anomalous nucleotide sharing. TCRdb mirrors the immuneACCESS table, restricted to in-frame sequences. Some clones are absent from its copies; in checked studies, under half trace to an unresolved V gene, and the reason for the others is unknown. Clonal size and the V and J genes are those of that table, whereas D and trimming came from the DNA. This sample has more than 80,000 clones in its table, and around four fifths of those were observed once. 1.5% to 2% of the sample lies in the top ten.

From the germline V gene, CDR1 is SQVTM and CDR2 is ANQGSEA. V is clipped by 4 bases and J by 0 bases, and the sequence between their germline boundaries is 4 bases long. From the cysteine up to the phenylalanine, the CDR3 has a length of 12 residues. Only the CDR3 portion is preserved as DNA: 36 bases, with reading frame beginning at the first base. In total, 600 or so healthy bone marrow donors made up the cohort. At the time of sampling, all cohort members were nominally healthy, though unrecorded immune exposures were likely present. The donor tested CMV seronegative, placing the donor among the 300 to 450 seronegative members of the cohort. A peripheral blood sample was provided by each donor, and peripheral blood mononuclear cells were used for TCR beta sequencing. The Qiagen DNeasy Blood Extraction Kit was used to extract genomic DNA from the blood cell samples. Comments on this clone: Its antigen remains unidentified. Base qualities are not provided; no much larger clone lies one nucleotide away.

The V and J genes are TRBV29-1 and TRBJ1-3; the D gene remains uncertain. This clonotype originated in a man aged 50 or older in good health and CMV-seronegative. The sequencing sample was made of PBMCs. The CDR3 corresponds to CSVAGSGNTIYF. The nucleotides are TGCAGCGTTGCGGGCTCTGGAAACACCATATATTTT.